This is a list of T cell receptor beta chains from one sample in a study of CD8 T cells in ankylosing spondylitis. TCRdb re-called the 5' RACE reads with MiXCR, one entry per CDR3 protein. This sample yields over 450,000 distinct CDR3 sequences, of which roughly an eighth are seen a single time; over 6.5% belongs to the top ten. The sample comprised blood, either unsorted or a sorted T cell fraction (not recorded which). The receptors stem from a male donor with ankylosing spondylitis. Each CDR3 is given with its conserved first and last residue. The order of the fields is CDR3 DNA, CDR3 protein, V gene, clone size, J gene, D gene. The D gene is left open where the match is weak. Where a row states a size, it is once, few, many or the class of an expanded clone; other rows omit it.

CDR3 DNA: TGTGCCAACAGCGTCTACCAGAACACCGGGGAGCTGTTTTTT
CDR3 protein: CANSVYQNTGELFF
V gene: TRBV7-9
clone size: many
J gene: TRBJ2-2
D gene: NA

CDR3 DNA: TGTGCCAGCAGCTTAGCCAACAGGGGAGCCTACGAGCAGTACTTC
CDR3 protein: CASSLANRGAYEQYF
V gene: TRBV7-2
clone size: few
J gene: TRBJ2-7
D gene: TRBD1

CDR3 DNA: TGCGCCAGCAGCGGAGGTGCTTCGAGCTCCTACAATGAGCAGTTCTTC
CDR3 protein: CASSGGASSSYNEQFF
V gene: TRBV5-1
clone size: many
J gene: TRBJ2-1
D gene: NA

CDR3 DNA: TGTGCCAGCAGACAGGGAGGGAGCAATCAGCCCCAGCATTTT
CDR3 protein: CASRQGGSNQPQHF
V gene: TRBV11-2
clone size: few
J gene: TRBJ1-5
D gene: NA

CDR3 DNA: TGTGCCAGCAGCCAAGACCGGGGACTGGAGTACAATGAGCAGTTCTTC
CDR3 protein: CASSQDRGLEYNEQFF
V gene: TRBV4-2
clone size: few
J gene: TRBJ2-1
D gene: NA

CDR3 DNA: TGTGCCAGCAGTTCCATACGGCCCCGGCGGGAGTATTTT
CDR3 protein: CASSSIRPRREYF
V gene: TRBV12-3/TRBV12-4
clone size: few
J gene: TRBJ2-3
D gene: NA

CDR3 DNA: TGCGCCAGCAGCCCGGACGTGACTAGCGGGAGGGATGAGCAGTTCTTC
CDR3 protein: CASSPDVTSGRDEQFF
V gene: TRBV5-1
clone size: many
J gene: TRBJ2-1
D gene: TRBD2

CDR3 DNA: TGCGCCAGCACGGGACAGCCCAAAGAGACCCAGTACTTC
CDR3 protein: CASTGQPKETQYF
V gene: TRBV5-1
clone size: NA
J gene: TRBJ2-5
D gene: TRBD1

CDR3 DNA: TGTGCCAGCTCACATAGCCCGTACATGAACACTGAAGCTTTCTTT
CDR3 protein: CASSHSPYMNTEAFF
V gene: TRBV18
clone size: NA
J gene: TRBJ1-1
D gene: NA

CDR3 DNA: TGTGCCAGTGGGGGAACTACCTACTCCTACGAGCAGTACTTC
CDR3 protein: CASGGTTYSYEQYF
V gene: TRBV6-2/TRBV6-3
clone size: NA
J gene: TRBJ2-7
D gene: NA

CDR3 DNA: TGCAGCGCTGGGGGCGGGAGGGCGGAGGGAGATACGCAGTATTTT
CDR3 protein: CSAGGGRAEGDTQYF
V gene: TRBV29-1
clone size: few
J gene: TRBJ2-3
D gene: TRBD2

CDR3 DNA: TGTGCCAGCAGCTCACAAACGGGGACTAGCGGCGAGACCCAGTACTTC
CDR3 protein: CASSSQTGTSGETQYF
V gene: TRBV7-2
clone size: few
J gene: TRBJ2-5
D gene: TRBD2

CDR3 DNA: TGTGCCAGCAGACCCCCCCTGGCTAGCGGGAGAGGGAATGAGCAGTTCTTC
CDR3 protein: CASRPPLASGRGNEQFF
V gene: TRBV12-3/TRBV12-4
clone size: NA
J gene: TRBJ2-1
D gene: TRBD2

CDR3 DNA: TGTGCCACCAACAGGGAGGGGGGCTACGAGCAGTACTTC
CDR3 protein: CATNREGGYEQYF
V gene: TRBV15
clone size: many
J gene: TRBJ2-7
D gene: NA

CDR3 DNA: TGTGCCAGCAGTCGGGACGGGAATTCACCCCTCCACTTT
CDR3 protein: CASSRDGNSPLHF
V gene: TRBV12-3/TRBV12-4
clone size: many
J gene: TRBJ1-6
D gene: NA

CDR3 DNA: TGTGCCACCAGTGATCGTGACAGGGGCGGGCGCGGCAATCAGCCCCAGCATTTT
CDR3 protein: CATSDRDRGGRGNQPQHF
V gene: TRBV24-1
clone size: NA
J gene: TRBJ1-5
D gene: TRBD1

CDR3 DNA: TGCGCCAGCAGCTTGAGGACTAGCGGGAACACAGATACGCAGTATTTT
CDR3 protein: CASSLRTSGNTDTQYF
V gene: TRBV5-1
clone size: NA
J gene: TRBJ2-3
D gene: TRBD2

CDR3 DNA: TGTGCCAGCAGCCGCGAAATAAATGAGCAGTTCTTC
CDR3 protein: CASSREINEQFF
V gene: TRBV3-1
clone size: NA
J gene: TRBJ2-1
D gene: NA

CDR3 DNA: TGTGCCAGCAGTGAAGCCCTAGGGCATACGCAGTATTTT
CDR3 protein: CASSEALGHTQYF
V gene: TRBV2
clone size: few
J gene: TRBJ2-3
D gene: NA

CDR3 DNA: TGTGCCTGGAGTGAAACACGGACTGAAGCTTTCTTT
CDR3 protein: CAWSETRTEAFF
V gene: TRBV30
clone size: NA
J gene: TRBJ1-1
D gene: NA

CDR3 DNA: TGTGCCAGCAGTGTTCAGGGGGCTGTCACCGGGGAGCTGTTTTTT
CDR3 protein: CASSVQGAVTGELFF
V gene: TRBV2
clone size: NA
J gene: TRBJ2-2
D gene: TRBD1

CDR3 DNA: TGTGCCAGCAGGCCGGGATCCTTCATGAACACTGAAGCTTTCTTT
CDR3 protein: CASRPGSFMNTEAFF
V gene: TRBV6-1
clone size: NA
J gene: TRBJ1-1
D gene: NA

CDR3 DNA: TGTGCCACCAGTGGCCCCGGGACAGGGTTCAACTATGGCTACACCTTC
CDR3 protein: CATSGPGTGFNYGYTF
V gene: TRBV24-1
clone size: few
J gene: TRBJ1-2
D gene: TRBD1

CDR3 DNA: TGTGCCAGCGGGAACTCAGATACGCAGTATTTT
CDR3 protein: CASGNSDTQYF
V gene: TRBV3-1
clone size: NA
J gene: TRBJ2-3
D gene: NA

CDR3 DNA: TGCAGCGCCCGGACTAGCGGGAGTGATTACAATGAGCAGTTCTTC
CDR3 protein: CSARTSGSDYNEQFF
V gene: TRBV29-1
clone size: many
J gene: TRBJ2-1
D gene: TRBD2

CDR3 DNA: TGCAGTGCTAGGCGGACAGTAAATAATCAGCCCCAGCATTTT
CDR3 protein: CSARRTVNNQPQHF
V gene: TRBV20-1
clone size: few
J gene: TRBJ1-5
D gene: NA

CDR3 DNA: TGTGCCAGCAGCTTAGCCCAGGGGGCTGGTGAAAAACTGTTTTTT
CDR3 protein: CASSLAQGAGEKLFF
V gene: TRBV7-8
clone size: NA
J gene: TRBJ1-4
D gene: TRBD1

CDR3 DNA: TGTGCCAGCACTCAGTCCGGGCCCCAGCATTTT
CDR3 protein: CASTQSGPQHF
V gene: TRBV12-3/TRBV12-4
clone size: NA
J gene: TRBJ1-5
D gene: NA

CDR3 DNA: TGTGCCAGCTCACCAAACCGGGACAGGCTAGGTGCTTTCTTT
CDR3 protein: CASSPNRDRLGAFF
V gene: TRBV18
clone size: few
J gene: TRBJ1-1
D gene: TRBD1

CDR3 DNA: TGTGCCTGGAGTGTGGGAGTAGCGCAGTATTTT
CDR3 protein: CAWSVGVAQYF
V gene: TRBV30
clone size: few
J gene: TRBJ2-3
D gene: NA

CDR3 DNA: TGCAGTGCTAGAGATCCGCGAGGTAATCAGCCCCAGCATTTT
CDR3 protein: CSARDPRGNQPQHF
V gene: TRBV20-1
clone size: many
J gene: TRBJ1-5
D gene: NA

CDR3 DNA: TGTGCCACCAGTGATAAAGGCGGGGACAGAAGCAATCAGCCCCAGCATTTT
CDR3 protein: CATSDKGGDRSNQPQHF
V gene: TRBV24-1
clone size: NA
J gene: TRBJ1-5
D gene: TRBD1